This TCR beta chain was captured by sequencing in a study of T cells expressing NK-cell markers. From the 5' RACE reads, TCRdb lists one entry per CDR3 protein and no DNA. This table lists about 550,000 distinct CDR3 sequences. Germline lookup yields CDR1 SGHRS and CDR2 YFSETQ. The CDR3 consists of 15 residues. The chain is built from TRBV5-1 and TRBJ1-2; without DNA, the TCRdb call of TRBD1 cannot be checked. The sequence was collected from a young man in good health. The sample taken for sequencing was blood T cells: a sorted CD56 or NKG2C T cell subset, CD4+ or CD8+ T cells, or bulk PBMC T cells (not recorded which). This chain's CDR3 is CASSTLTGNERGYTF.